The T cell receptor (beta chain) described here comes from a study of cytomegalovirus exposure and HLA in healthy donors. Broader study findings: Donors belonging to an Asian-associated ancestry cluster reportedly showed fewer N-insertions in productive TCRs than the approximately 700-donor mean, according to what a later analysis found. Usually a TCR sequence was rare, but some public TCRs were found in many donors. A few CMV-associated chains were confirmed in vitro to be specific for CMV antigens.

Researchers ran the PCR with 60 Vbeta and 13 Jbeta primers. Assay used: immunoSEQ multiplex PCR; TCRdb lists only in-frame clones, some missing. In the table there are 200,000 to 250,000 clones, around 85% of which are singletons. Turning to this clone: As yet, its antigen is unknown.

Sequenced material: PBMCs. This receptor was identified in a middle-aged man in good health and CMV-seronegative.

CDR3 DNA: TGTGCCAGCAGTTTAATAGGGACTAGAGCAGATACGCAGTATTTT. Protein sequence: CASSLIGTRADTQYF. The gene calls are TRBV27 and TRBJ2-3; TRBD2 matches 8 bases. V shed 2 bases and J 4 bases; nucleotides not matched to a gene: 5. CDR1 is MNHEY, CDR2 SMNVEV, per germline (reference sequence). This CDR3 has 15 residues.